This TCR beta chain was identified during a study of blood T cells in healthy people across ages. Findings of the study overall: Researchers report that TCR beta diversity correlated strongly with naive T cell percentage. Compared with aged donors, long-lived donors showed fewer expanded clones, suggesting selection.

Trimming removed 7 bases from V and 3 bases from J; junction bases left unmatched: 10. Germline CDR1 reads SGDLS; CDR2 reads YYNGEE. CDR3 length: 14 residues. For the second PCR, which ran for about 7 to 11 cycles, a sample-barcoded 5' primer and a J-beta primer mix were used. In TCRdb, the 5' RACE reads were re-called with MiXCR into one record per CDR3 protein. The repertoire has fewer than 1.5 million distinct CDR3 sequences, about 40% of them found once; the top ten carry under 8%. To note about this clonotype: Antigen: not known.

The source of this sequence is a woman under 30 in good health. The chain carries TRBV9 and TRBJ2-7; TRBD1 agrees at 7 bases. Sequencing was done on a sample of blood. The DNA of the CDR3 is TGTGCCAGCGGGAGAGGGGGACAGATCTACGAGCAGTACTTC. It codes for CASGRGGQIYEQYF. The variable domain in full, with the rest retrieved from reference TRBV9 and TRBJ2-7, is DSGVTQTPKHLITATGQRVTLRCSPRSGDLSVYWYQQSLDQGLQFLIQYYNGEERAKGNILERFSAQQFPDLHSELNLSSLELGDSALYFCASGRGGQIYEQYFGPGTRLTVT.